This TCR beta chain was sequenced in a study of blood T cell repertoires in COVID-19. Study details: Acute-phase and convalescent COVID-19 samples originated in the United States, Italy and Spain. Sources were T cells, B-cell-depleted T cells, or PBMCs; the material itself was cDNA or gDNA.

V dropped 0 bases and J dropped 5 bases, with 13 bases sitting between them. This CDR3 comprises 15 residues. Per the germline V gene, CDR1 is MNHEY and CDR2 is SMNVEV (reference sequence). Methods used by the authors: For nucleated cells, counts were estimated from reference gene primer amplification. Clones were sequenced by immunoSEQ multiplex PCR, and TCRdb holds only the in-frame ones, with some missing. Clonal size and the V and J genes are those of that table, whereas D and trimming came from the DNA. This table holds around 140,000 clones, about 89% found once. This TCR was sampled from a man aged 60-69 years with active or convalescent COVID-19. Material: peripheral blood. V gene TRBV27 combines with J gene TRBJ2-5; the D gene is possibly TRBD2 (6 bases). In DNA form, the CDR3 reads TGTGCCAGCAGTTTATCGCCGGGGGTGGGGGAGACCCAGTACTTC. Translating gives CASSLSPGVGETQYF.